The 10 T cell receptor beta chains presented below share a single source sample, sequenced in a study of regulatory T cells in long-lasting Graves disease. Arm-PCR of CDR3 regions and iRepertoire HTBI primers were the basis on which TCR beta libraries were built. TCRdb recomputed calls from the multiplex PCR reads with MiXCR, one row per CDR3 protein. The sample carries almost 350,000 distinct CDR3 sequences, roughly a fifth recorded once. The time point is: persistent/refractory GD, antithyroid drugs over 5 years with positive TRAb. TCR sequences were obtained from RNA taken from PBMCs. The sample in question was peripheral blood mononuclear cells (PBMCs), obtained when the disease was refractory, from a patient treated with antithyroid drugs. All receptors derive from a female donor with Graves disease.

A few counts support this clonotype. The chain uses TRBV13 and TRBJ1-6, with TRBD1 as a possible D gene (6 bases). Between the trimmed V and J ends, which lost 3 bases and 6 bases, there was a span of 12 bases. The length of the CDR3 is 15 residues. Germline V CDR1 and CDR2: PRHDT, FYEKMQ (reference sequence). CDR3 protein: CASSFHGRGNSPLHF. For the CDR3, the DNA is TGTGCCAGCAGCTTTCACGGCAGGGGTAATTCACCCCTCCACTTT.

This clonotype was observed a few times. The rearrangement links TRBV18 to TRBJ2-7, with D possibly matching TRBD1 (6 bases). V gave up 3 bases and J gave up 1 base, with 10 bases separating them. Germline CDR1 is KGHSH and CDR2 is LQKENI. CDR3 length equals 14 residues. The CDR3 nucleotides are TGTGCCAGCTCACCCAGGACAGATTCCTACGAGCAGTACTTC. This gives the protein CASSPRTDSYEQYF.

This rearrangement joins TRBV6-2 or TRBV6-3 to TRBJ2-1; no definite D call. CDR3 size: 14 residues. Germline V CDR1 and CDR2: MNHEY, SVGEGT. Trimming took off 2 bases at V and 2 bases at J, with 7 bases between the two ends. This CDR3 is CASSYGQAYNEQFF. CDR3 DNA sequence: TGTGCCAGCAGTTACGGGCAAGCCTACAATGAGCAGTTCTTC.

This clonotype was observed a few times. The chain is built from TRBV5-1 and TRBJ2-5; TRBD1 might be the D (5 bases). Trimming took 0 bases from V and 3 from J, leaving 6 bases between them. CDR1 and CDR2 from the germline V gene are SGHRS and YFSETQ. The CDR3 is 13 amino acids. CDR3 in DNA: TGCGCCAGCAGCTTGGAGACAGAAGAGACCCAGTACTTC. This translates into CASSLETEETQYF.

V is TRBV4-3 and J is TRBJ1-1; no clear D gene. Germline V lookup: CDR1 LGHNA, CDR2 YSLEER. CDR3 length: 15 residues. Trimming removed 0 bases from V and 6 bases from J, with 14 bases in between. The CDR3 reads CASSQDTGIDPEAFF. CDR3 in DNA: TGCGCCAGCAGCCAAGATACGGGGATTGACCCTGAAGCTTTCTTT.

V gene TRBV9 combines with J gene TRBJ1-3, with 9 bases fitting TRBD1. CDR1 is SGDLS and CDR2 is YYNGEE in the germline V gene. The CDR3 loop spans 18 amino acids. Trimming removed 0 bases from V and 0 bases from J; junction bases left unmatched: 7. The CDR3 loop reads CASSVARQGDLSGNTIYF. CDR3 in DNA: TGTGCCAGCAGCGTAGCTAGACAGGGGGACCTCTCTGGAAACACCATATATTTT.

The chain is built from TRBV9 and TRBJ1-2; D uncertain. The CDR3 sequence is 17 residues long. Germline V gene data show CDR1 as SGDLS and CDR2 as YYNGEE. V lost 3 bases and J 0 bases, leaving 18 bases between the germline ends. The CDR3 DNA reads TGTGCCAGCAGCGCACCCCGAATAAGCACGACTAACTATGGCTACACCTTC. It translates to CASSAPRISTTNYGYTF. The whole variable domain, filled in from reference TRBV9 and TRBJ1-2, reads DSGVTQTPKHLITATGQRVTLRCSPRSGDLSVYWYQQSLDQGLQFLIQYYNGEERAKGNILERFSAQQFPDLHSELNLSSLELGDSALYFCASSAPRISTTNYGYTFGSGTRLTVV.

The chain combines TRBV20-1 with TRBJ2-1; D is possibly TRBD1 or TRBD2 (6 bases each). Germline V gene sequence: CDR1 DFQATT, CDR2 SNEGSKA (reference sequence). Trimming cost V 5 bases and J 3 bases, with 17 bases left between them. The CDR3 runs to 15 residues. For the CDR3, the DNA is TGCAGTGCTCCTCGGGGGCTAGCGAACTACAATGAGCAGTTCTTC. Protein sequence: CSAPRGLANYNEQFF.

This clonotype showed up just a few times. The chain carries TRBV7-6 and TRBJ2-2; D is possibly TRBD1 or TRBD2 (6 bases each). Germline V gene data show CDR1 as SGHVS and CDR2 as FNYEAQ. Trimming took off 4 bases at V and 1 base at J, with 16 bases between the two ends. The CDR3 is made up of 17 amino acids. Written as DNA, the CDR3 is TGTGCCAGCAGCTCTTCGTCGGGGGCGGTGAACACCGGGGAGCTGTTTTTT. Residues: CASSSSSGAVNTGELFF.

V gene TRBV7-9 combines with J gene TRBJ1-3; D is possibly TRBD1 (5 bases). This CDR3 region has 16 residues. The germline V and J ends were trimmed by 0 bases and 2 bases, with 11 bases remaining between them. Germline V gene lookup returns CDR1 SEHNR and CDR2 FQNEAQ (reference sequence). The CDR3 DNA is TGTGCCAGCAGCTTAGCCCCCGGGGGAGCTGGAAACACCATATATTTT. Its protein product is CASSLAPGGAGNTIYF.